A single sample gave rise to the 30 T cell receptor beta chains below, sequenced in a study of B cell selection in AIRE deficiency. Regulatory T cells were sorted as CD4+CD25hiCD127low/negative. TCRdb's copy holds only in-frame clones and misses some; the assay was immunoSEQ multiplex PCR. The table lists about 21,000 clones, about 95% of them singletons. What was sequenced was Tregs sorted from PBMCs. Receptors originate from a human donor with AIRE deficiency.

The rearrangement links TRBV30 to TRBJ1-2; 9 bases map to TRBD1. Per germline, CDR1 GTSNPN and CDR2 SVGIG (reference sequence). The CDR3 has 16 amino acids. V was clipped by 1 base and J by 8 bases; unmatched bases: 14. The CDR3 nucleotides read TGTGCCTGGAGTGGGGTCGGGACAGGGTACGTCCGAGGCTACACCTTC. Translated: CAWSGVGTGYVRGYTF.

This chain links TRBV4-3 with TRBJ2-7, with 8 bases fitting TRBD2. CDR3 length: 15 amino acids. Looked up from germline, CDR1 is LGHNA and CDR2 is YSLEER. Trimming took 0 bases from V and 6 from J; bases not matched to a gene: 7. CDR3 coding DNA: TGCGCCAGCAGCCAAGAAGGAACGGGAGGGTCCGAGCAGTACTTC. Translating gives CASSQEGTGGSEQYF.

The chain links TRBV10-1 to TRBJ1-1; D call uncertain. There are 12 residues in the CDR3. V was cut by 3 bases and J by 6 bases, with 8 bases left in between. Germline-derived CDR1 and CDR2 are WNHNN and SYGVQD (reference sequence). The CDR3: CASSDWNAEAFF. The CDR3 DNA sequence: TGCGCCAGCAGTGATTGGAATGCTGAAGCTTTCTTT.

The chain employs TRBV5-4 and TRBJ2-1; D may match TRBD1 or TRBD2 (5 bases each). Germline-derived CDR1 and CDR2 are SGHNT and YYREEE (reference sequence). The V end was cut by 2 bases, the J end by 5 bases, with 11 bases between. This CDR3 has 14 amino acids. CDR3 amino acids: CASSLTEGNNEQFF. The CDR3 DNA reads TGTGCCAGCAGCTTAACAGAGGGGAACAATGAGCAGTTCTTC. Together with reference TRBV5-4 and TRBJ2-1, the CDR3 gives the full variable domain: ETGVTQSPTHLIKTRGQQVTLRCSSQSGHNTVSWYQQALGQGPQFIFQYYREEENGRGNFPPRFSGLQFPNYSSELNVNALELDDSALYLCASSLTEGNNEQFFGPGTRLTVL.

CDR3 sequence: CASSPTTGRQETQYF. CDR3 coding DNA: TGTGCCAGCAGCCCTACGACGGGCAGGCAAGAGACCCAGTACTTC. This chain joins TRBV7-8 and TRBJ2-5, with D unresolved. The CDR3 extends over 15 amino acids. The germline V and J ends were trimmed by 5 bases and 2 bases, with 15 bases remaining between them. Germline assignment: CDR1 SGHVS and CDR2 FQNEAQ.

The chain couples TRBV7-9 to TRBJ2-1; no firm D call. V was trimmed by 7 bases and J by 4 bases, leaving 8 bases between them. The CDR3 has 12 residues. CDR1 SEHNR and CDR2 FQNEAQ come from the germline V gene (reference sequence). The CDR3 region has the DNA TGTGCCAGCACCTACCTGTACAATGAGCAGTTCTTC. This encodes CASTYLYNEQFF.

The sample holds one count of this clone. This chain connects TRBV4-3 to TRBJ2-7; 9 bases fit TRBD2. Germline CDR1 reads LGHNA; CDR2 reads YSLEER. The J segment lost 2 bases and the V segment lost 5 bases, leaving 7 bases of the junction unmatched. The CDR3 contains 15 residues. The CDR3 loop reads CASSTRASGAYEQYF. DNA of the CDR3: TGCGCCAGCAGCACAAGGGCTAGCGGGGCCTACGAGCAGTACTTC.

The gene calls are TRBV2 and TRBJ2-1, with 7 bases aligning to TRBD1. With V trimmed by 6 bases and J by 10 bases, 3 bases remained unmatched. The CDR3 length is 11 residues. From germline, CDR1 is SNHLY and CDR2 FYNNEI. CDR3 loop: CASSVDREQFF. As DNA, the CDR3 is TGTGCCAGCAGCGTGGACAGGGAGCAGTTCTTC.

This chain uses TRBV15 with TRBJ2-3; the match to TRBD1 covers 7 bases. V shed 0 bases and J 5 bases; nucleotides not matched to a gene: 17. Germline V gene lookup returns CDR1 LNHNV and CDR2 YYDKDF (reference sequence). This CDR3 comprises 19 residues. CDR3: CATSRDSFGGDREVDTQYF. The CDR3 DNA reads as TGTGCCACCAGCAGAGATTCGTTCGGTGGTGACAGGGAAGTAGATACGCAGTATTTT.

The V and J genes are TRBV9 and TRBJ1-4; D gene uncertain. Trimming cost V 3 bases and J 0 bases, with 6 bases left between them. The CDR3 consists of 14 residues. Germline CDR1 SGDLS, CDR2 YYNGEE. The DNA of the CDR3 is TGTGCCAGCAGCGCCCAGGCAACTAATGAAAAACTGTTTTTT. The encoded protein is CASSAQATNEKLFF.

The V and J genes are TRBV7-2 and TRBJ2-5, with 15 positions matching TRBD2. Germline V gene lookup returns CDR1 SGHTA and CDR2 FQGNSA. The V gene end was trimmed by 5 bases and the J gene end by 6 bases; junction bases not matched to a gene: 7. This CDR3 is 16 amino acids long. The CDR3 loop reads CASSPGLAGGPKTQYF. The CDR3 bases are TGTGCCAGCAGCCCCGGACTAGCGGGAGGGCCGAAGACCCAGTACTTC.

The V call is TRBV15, the J call TRBJ2-7; TRBD2 matches at 8 bases. Germline CDR1 reads LNHNV; CDR2 reads YYDKDF (reference sequence). CDR3 size: 16 residues. V lost 0 bases to trimming and J lost 4 bases; unmatched junction nucleotides: 8. CDR3 amino acids: CATSRDKREIRYEQYF. The DNA of the CDR3 is TGTGCCACCAGCAGAGATAAGCGGGAGATAAGGTACGAGCAGTACTTC.

The chain has TRBV28 and TRBJ2-2; D unresolved. Germline lookup yields CDR1 MDHEN and CDR2 SYDVKM. Trimming stripped 3 bases from V and 5 bases from J, with 13 bases between. The CDR3 totals 15 residues. The CDR3 DNA sequence: TGTGCCAGCAGTTTGATGGGTACGAGGACCGGGGAGCTGTTTTTT. It translates to CASSLMGTRTGELFF.

This rearrangement joins TRBV11-2 to TRBJ1-1; D remains unclear. The CDR3 is 12 residues long. V was shortened by 6 bases and J by 8 bases, with 13 bases between the two germline ends. Germline V CDR1 and CDR2: SGHAT, FQNNGV. Here the CDR3 DNA reads TGTGCCAGCAGTCATTTTGGCGGAGAAGCTTTCTTT. The encoded protein is CASSHFGGEAFF.

This chain links TRBV18 with TRBJ2-7; 7 bases agree with TRBD1. The CDR3 has 14 amino acids. Trimming at V came to 6 bases and at J to 4 bases, leaving 9 bases not matched to a gene. CDR1 and CDR2 (germline): KGHSH, LQKENI. The CDR3 reads CASSPDRVLYEQYF. In DNA form, the CDR3 reads TGTGCCAGCTCTCCAGACAGGGTACTATACGAGCAGTACTTC.

This chain connects TRBV7-9 to TRBJ2-3, with a weak D call TRBD2 (6 bases). Trimming removed 5 bases from V and 5 bases from J, with 20 bases in between. The CDR3 covers 16 residues. Germline V gene lookup returns CDR1 SEHNR and CDR2 FQNEAQ (reference sequence). The CDR3 reads CASSRRRAKFGDTQYF. The DNA of the CDR3 is TGTGCCAGCAGCCGACGGAGGGCCAAGTTTGGAGATACGCAGTATTTT.

The chain couples TRBV30 to TRBJ2-3; 8 bases map to TRBD2. V was pared by 1 base and J by 4 bases, with 7 bases of the junction left unmatched. The CDR3 is 15 residues long. Germline V gene data show CDR1 as GTSNPN and CDR2 as SVGIG (reference sequence). CDR3 region: CAWSAGSGSADTQYF. The CDR3 DNA reads TGTGCCTGGAGTGCAGGGAGCGGGAGCGCAGATACGCAGTATTTT.

This clone was observed once. V is TRBV12-5 and J is TRBJ2-7; TRBD1 agrees at 8 bases. This CDR3 is 14 amino acids long. From germline, CDR1 is LGHNT and CDR2 FRNRAP. With 6 bases clipped from V and 2 bases from J, the junction kept 6 bases outside the gene matches. The DNA of the CDR3 is TGTGCTAGTGGCCGGGACAGGAAGGCCTACGAGCAGTACTTC. Translated, it gives CASGRDRKAYEQYF.

The chain is built from TRBV9 and TRBJ2-5; D ambiguous. Germline values: CDR1 SGDLS, CDR2 YYNGEE. Trimming took off 0 bases at V and 5 bases at J, with 17 bases between the two ends. The CDR3 is 16 amino acids. CDR3 in DNA: TGTGCCAGCAGCGTAGTCGGAACCTCCCCCCAGGAGACCCAGTACTTC. Translation gives CASSVVGTSPQETQYF.

This rearrangement joins TRBV7-8 to TRBJ2-7; the match to TRBD2 covers 13 bases. V dropped 2 bases and J dropped 4; count of bases not matched to a gene: 2. The length of the CDR3 is 15 residues. Germline CDR1 SGHVS, CDR2 FQNEAQ. The CDR3 reads CASSLRTSGSYEQYF. DNA for the CDR3: TGTGCCAGCAGCTTACGGACTAGCGGGAGTTACGAGCAGTACTTC.

In regard to this clone: Germline is not matched at one junction end, which may reflect a read error. This same CDR3 is encoded by further DNA sequences in the sample. This rearrangement joins TRBV10-3 to TRBJ2-2, with D perhaps assigned TRBD1 or TRBD2 (6 bases each). The CDR3 has 17 residues. Germline CDR1 is ENHRY and CDR2 is SYGVKD. In DNA, the CDR3 is TGCGCCATCGGGGGTCGACGGGGGCTCTCTCCTACCGGGGAGCTGTTTTTT. Amino acid sequence: CAIGGRRGLSPTGELFF.

The rearrangement uses TRBV5-4 and TRBJ2-7; D might be TRBD2 (5 bases). Trimming took 2 bases from V and 4 from J, leaving 10 bases between them. Germline CDR1 and CDR2: SGHNT and YYREEE (reference sequence). CDR3 length: 13 amino acids. The CDR3 loop reads CASSFRGIYEQYF. DNA of the CDR3: TGTGCCAGCAGCTTTAGAGGGATTTACGAGCAGTACTTC.

This chain connects TRBV11-2 to TRBJ1-2; D is uncertain. V was pared by 1 base and J by 4 bases, with 7 bases between. The CDR3 covers 13 residues. CDR1 and CDR2 from the germline V gene are SGHAT and FQNNGV. CDR3 DNA: TGTGCCAGCAGCTTAGGACGCTCCTATGGCTACACCTTC. It encodes CASSLGRSYGYTF.

V gene TRBV7-8 combines with J gene TRBJ2-1; TRBD2 agrees at 11 bases. CDR3 length: 15 amino acids. From germline, CDR1 is SGHVS and CDR2 FQNEAQ. With 5 bases clipped from V and 3 bases from J, the junction kept 3 bases outside the gene matches. DNA for the CDR3: TGTGCCAGCAGCCCCGGGACTAGCGGCTACAATGAGCAGTTCTTC. This gives the protein CASSPGTSGYNEQFF.

The CDR3 loop reads CASSTRGGFNEKLFF. CDR3 coding DNA: TGCGCCAGCAGCACCCGAGGCGGTTTTAATGAAAAACTGTTTTTT. The chain joins TRBV4-1 to TRBJ1-4; no clear D gene. The germline V and J ends were trimmed by 5 bases and 4 bases, with 14 bases remaining between them. Germline CDR1 MGHRA, CDR2 YSYEKL. CDR3 length: 15 residues.

This clone was observed a few times. In nucleotides, the CDR3 is TGTGCCAGCAGCCCGACACTTACAGAGACCCAGTACTTC. This codes for CASSPTLTETQYF. The chain has TRBV5-6 and TRBJ2-5; D remains ambiguous. The CDR3 spans 13 residues. Germline loops: CDR1 SGHDT, CDR2 YYEEEE. Trimming stripped 4 bases from V and 4 bases from J, with 11 bases between.

The chain links TRBV29-1 to TRBJ1-1, with a tentative D call TRBD1 (6 bases). V was clipped by 4 bases and J by 5 bases, with 20 bases between them. The CDR3 has 15 residues. Per germline, CDR1 SQVTM and CDR2 ANQGSEA. As DNA, the CDR3 is TGCAGCGTTGCGGACTACACAGGGTATAGGACTGAAGCTTTCTTT. Its translation: CSVADYTGYRTEAFF.

The chain has TRBV4-2 and TRBJ2-7, with no clear D. Germline V gene sequence: CDR1 LGHNA, CDR2 YNFKEQ. V was cut by 0 bases and J by 0 bases, with 6 bases left in between. This CDR3 has 14 residues. The CDR3 sequence is CASSQDPSSYEQYF. The CDR3 DNA reads as TGTGCCAGCAGCCAAGACCCTAGCTCCTACGAGCAGTACTTC.

V gene TRBV27 combines with J gene TRBJ1-5; TRBD1 might be the D (5 bases). Trimming took off 7 bases at V and 7 bases at J, with 20 bases between the two ends. The CDR3 length is 15 residues. The germline V gene has CDR1 MNHEY and CDR2 SMNVEV (reference sequence). CDR3 region: CASTPRPGAEQPQHF. CDR3 nucleotide sequence: TGTGCCAGCACCCCCCGCCCCGGGGCTGAACAGCCCCAGCATTTT.

The gene calls are TRBV5-4 and TRBJ2-2; TRBD1 matches 8 bases. The V segment lost 4 bases and the J segment 1 base; nucleotides outside the gene matches: 3. Germline CDR1 and CDR2: SGHNT and YYREEE (reference sequence). This CDR3 spans 15 amino acids. The CDR3 reads CASSPGQVNTGELFF. As DNA, the CDR3 is TGTGCCAGCAGCCCGGGACAGGTGAACACCGGGGAGCTGTTTTTT. Full variable domain (missing parts from reference TRBV5-4 and TRBJ2-2): ETGVTQSPTHLIKTRGQQVTLRCSSQSGHNTVSWYQQALGQGPQFIFQYYREEENGRGNFPPRFSGLQFPNYSSELNVNALELDDSALYLCASSPGQVNTGELFFGEGSRLTVL.